This T cell receptor (beta chain) stems from a study of preoperative IRX-2 immunotherapy in early breast cancer. As for treatment: preoperative locoregional IRX-2 cytokine immunotherapy. This phase Ib study tested locoregional IRX-2 cytokine immunotherapy given before surgery. TCRdb's table, derived via immunoSEQ multiplex PCR, lists solely in-frame clones and lacks some. The top ten hold approximately 1.5% of the sample, which has 30,000 to 45,000 clones, approximately 80% seen once. Germline CDR1 SGHNT, CDR2 YENEEA. CDR3 length equals 14 residues. V lost 3 bases, J lost 8 bases, and 13 bases lay in between.

Material: lymph node tissue, obtained after IRX-2 immunotherapy. This clonotype was sampled from a human donor with breast cancer. The V and J genes are TRBV11-3 and TRBJ1-4, with D possibly matching TRBD1 (5 bases). The CDR3 nucleotides are TGTGCCAGCAGCTTGGGCAGGGATGGAGAAAAACTGTTTTTT. Amino acid sequence: CASSLGRDGEKLFF.